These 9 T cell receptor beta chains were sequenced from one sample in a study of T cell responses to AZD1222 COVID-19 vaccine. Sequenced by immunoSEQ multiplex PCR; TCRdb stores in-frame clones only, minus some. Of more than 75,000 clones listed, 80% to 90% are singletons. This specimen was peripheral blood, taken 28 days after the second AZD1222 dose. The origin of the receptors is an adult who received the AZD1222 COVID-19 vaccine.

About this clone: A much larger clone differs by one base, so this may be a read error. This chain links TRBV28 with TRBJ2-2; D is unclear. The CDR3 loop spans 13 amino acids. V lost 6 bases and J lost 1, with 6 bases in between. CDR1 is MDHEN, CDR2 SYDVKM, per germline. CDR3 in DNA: TGTGCCAGCAGGGACGGGAACACCGGGGAGCTGTTTTTT. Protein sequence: CASRDGNTGELFF.

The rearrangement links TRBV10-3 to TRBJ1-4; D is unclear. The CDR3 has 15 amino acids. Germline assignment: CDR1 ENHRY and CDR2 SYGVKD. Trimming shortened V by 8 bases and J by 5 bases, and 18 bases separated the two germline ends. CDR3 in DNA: TGTGCCATCTACAGAGGTACAGCGTTAAATGAAAAACTGTTTTTT. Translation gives CAIYRGTALNEKLFF.

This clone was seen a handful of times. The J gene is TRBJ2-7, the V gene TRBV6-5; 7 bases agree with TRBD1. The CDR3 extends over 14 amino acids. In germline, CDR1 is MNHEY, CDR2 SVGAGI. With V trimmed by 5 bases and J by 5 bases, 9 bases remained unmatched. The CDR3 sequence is CASSRRQGRDEQYF. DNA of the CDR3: TGTGCCAGCAGTCGTCGACAGGGAAGGGACGAGCAGTACTTC.

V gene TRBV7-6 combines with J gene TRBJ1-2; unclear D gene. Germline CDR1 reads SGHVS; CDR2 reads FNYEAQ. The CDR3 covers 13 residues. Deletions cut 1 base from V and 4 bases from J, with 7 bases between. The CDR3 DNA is TGTGCCAGCAGCTTAGATCCAGCCTATGGCTACACCTTC. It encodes CASSLDPAYGYTF.

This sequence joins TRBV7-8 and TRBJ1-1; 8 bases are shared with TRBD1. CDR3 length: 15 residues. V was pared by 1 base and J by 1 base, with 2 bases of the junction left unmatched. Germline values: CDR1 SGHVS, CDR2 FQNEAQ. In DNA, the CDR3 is TGTGCCAGCAGCTTAGGGGACAGGAGGAACACTGAAGCTTTCTTT. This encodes CASSLGDRRNTEAFF.

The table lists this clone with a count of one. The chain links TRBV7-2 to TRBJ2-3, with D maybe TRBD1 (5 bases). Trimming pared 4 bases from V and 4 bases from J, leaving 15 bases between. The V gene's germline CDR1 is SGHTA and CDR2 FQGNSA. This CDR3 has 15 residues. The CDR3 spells CASSYRTIRPDTQYF. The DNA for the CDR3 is TGTGCCAGCAGCTATCGGACAATAAGGCCAGATACGCAGTATTTT.

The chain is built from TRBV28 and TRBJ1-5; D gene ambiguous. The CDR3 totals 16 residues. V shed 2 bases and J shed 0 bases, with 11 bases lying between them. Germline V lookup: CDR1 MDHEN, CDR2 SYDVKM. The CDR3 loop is CASSLGGQNSNQPQHF. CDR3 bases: TGTGCCAGCAGTTTAGGAGGTCAAAATAGCAATCAGCCCCAGCATTTT.

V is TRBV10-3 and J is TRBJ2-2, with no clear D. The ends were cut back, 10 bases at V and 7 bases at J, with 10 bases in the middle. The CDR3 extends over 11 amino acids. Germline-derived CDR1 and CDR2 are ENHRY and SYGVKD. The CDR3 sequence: CATQVVGELFF. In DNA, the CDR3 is TGTGCCACGCAGGTGGTCGGGGAGCTGTTTTTT.

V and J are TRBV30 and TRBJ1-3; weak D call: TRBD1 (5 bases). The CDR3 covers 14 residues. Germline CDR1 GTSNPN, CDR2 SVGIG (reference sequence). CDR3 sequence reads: CAFMDRTSGNTIYF. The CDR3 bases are TGTGCATTTATGGATCGGACATCTGGAAACACCATATATTTT.